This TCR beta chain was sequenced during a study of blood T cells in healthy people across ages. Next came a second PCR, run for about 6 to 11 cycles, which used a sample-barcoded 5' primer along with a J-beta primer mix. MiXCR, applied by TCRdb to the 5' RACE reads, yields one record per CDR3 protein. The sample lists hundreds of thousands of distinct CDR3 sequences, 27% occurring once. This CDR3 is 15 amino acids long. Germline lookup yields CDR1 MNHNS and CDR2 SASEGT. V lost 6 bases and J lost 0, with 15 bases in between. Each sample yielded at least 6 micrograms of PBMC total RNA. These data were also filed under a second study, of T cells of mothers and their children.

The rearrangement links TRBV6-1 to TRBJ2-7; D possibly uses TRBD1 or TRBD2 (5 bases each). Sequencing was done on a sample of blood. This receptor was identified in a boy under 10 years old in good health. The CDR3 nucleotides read TGTGCCAGCAGCGAGGGGCCAAACTTCTCCTACGAGCAGTACTTC. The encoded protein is CASSEGPNFSYEQYF.